One and the same sample provided the 21 T cell receptor beta chains below, sequenced in a study of PD-L1 blockade in urothelial cancer. This table comes from immunoSEQ multiplex PCR, and its TCRdb copy is limited to in-frame clones, with some not included. The table lists more than 65,000 clones, about nine tenths of them singletons. The material sequenced was PBMCs, taken around atezolizumab (anti-PD-L1) treatment. These receptors came from a woman in her seventies with urothelial cancer.

This chain uses TRBV10-3 with TRBJ2-1; TRBD2 matches 15 bases. Trimming removed 6 bases from V and 0 bases from J; junction bases left unmatched: 3. CDR1 ENHRY and CDR2 SYGVKD come from the germline V gene. This CDR3 has 17 amino acids. The CDR3, as DNA: TGTGCCATCAGGGGGACTAGCGGGGGGAGCTCCTACAATGAGCAGTTCTTC. Translated: CAIRGTSGGSSYNEQFF.

The chain is built from TRBV6-5 and TRBJ2-2; possible D gene TRBD2, 6 bases. The ends were cut back, 10 bases at V and 0 bases at J, with 12 bases in the middle. Germline values: CDR1 MNHEY, CDR2 SVGAGI. The CDR3 loop spans 14 amino acids. CDR3 in DNA: TGTGCCACTACACGGGGGACGAACACCGGGGAGCTGTTTTTT. Translated: CATTRGTNTGELFF.

This chain joins TRBV2 and TRBJ2-3; 13 bases map to TRBD2. The V gene's germline CDR1 is SNHLY and CDR2 FYNNEI. The ends lost 6 bases at V and 2 bases at J; junction bases unmatched: 5. The CDR3 consists of 16 residues. This CDR3 is CASRSGTSGDTDTQYF. The CDR3 bases are TGTGCCAGCAGGTCCGGGACTAGCGGGGACACAGATACGCAGTATTTT. The full variable domain, rest sourced from reference TRBV2 and TRBJ2-3, is EPEVTQTPSHQVTQMGQEVILRCVPISNHLYFYWYRQILGQKVEFLVSFYNNEISEKSEIFDDQFSVERPDGSNFTLKIRSTKLEDSAMYFCASRSGTSGDTDTQYFGPGTRLTVL.

CDR3 residues: CASSLEGGYYEQYF. The CDR3 DNA reads TGCGCCAGCAGCTTGGAAGGAGGATACTACGAGCAGTACTTC. The V call is TRBV5-1, the J call TRBJ2-7, with TRBD2 as a possible D gene (5 bases). Per germline, CDR1 SGHRS and CDR2 YFSETQ. Trimming removed 0 bases at V and 3 bases at J, with 10 bases between. This CDR3 region has 14 residues.

This clone was found once. This chain links TRBV19 with TRBJ2-6; D remains unclear. This CDR3 has 17 amino acids. Trimming cost V 2 bases and J 1 base, with 12 bases left between them. Looked up from germline, CDR1 is LNHDA and CDR2 is SQIVND (reference sequence). CDR3 in amino acids: CASSIRAKRSGANVLTF. The CDR3 DNA is TGTGCCAGTAGTATACGTGCGAAGAGGTCTGGGGCCAACGTCCTGACTTTC. Full variable domain (missing parts from reference TRBV19 and TRBJ2-6): DGGITQSPKYLFRKEGQNVTLSCEQNLNHDAMYWYRQDPGQGLRLIYYSQIVNDFQKGDIAEGYSVSREKKESFPLTVTSAQKNPTAFYLCASSIRAKRSGANVLTFGAGSRLTVL.

This clone was seen a single time. V gene TRBV7-9 combines with J gene TRBJ2-7; no firm D call. V was clipped by 5 bases and J by 0 bases, with 11 bases between them. The CDR3 runs 14 residues. Per the germline V gene, CDR1 is SEHNR and CDR2 is FQNEAQ (reference sequence). CDR3 sequence: CASSPLGPSYEQYF. The CDR3 nucleotides are TGTGCCAGCAGCCCTCTCGGTCCCTCCTACGAGCAGTACTTC.

The chain combines TRBV6-5 with TRBJ1-4; the match to TRBD1 covers 10 bases. The CDR3 runs to 14 residues. With 6 bases clipped from V and 2 bases from J, the junction kept 0 bases outside the gene matches. The germline gives CDR1 MNHEY, CDR2 SVGAGI. The CDR3 sequence: CASRGQGTNEKLFF. DNA for the CDR3: TGTGCCAGCAGGGGACAGGGGACTAATGAAAAACTGTTTTTT.

The chain is built from TRBV5-6 and TRBJ2-5, with D possibly being TRBD2 (5 bases). Germline V lookup: CDR1 SGHDT, CDR2 YYEEEE. V shed 0 bases and J shed 5 bases, with 14 bases lying between them. This CDR3 has 15 residues. In DNA, the CDR3 is TGTGCCAGCAGCTTGGTTACGGGCCCGGGGGAGACCCAGTACTTC. Translation: CASSLVTGPGETQYF.

This clone was observed once. The chain has TRBV29-1 and TRBJ2-2, with D uncertain. This CDR3 region has 13 residues. Trimming left V 3 bases short and J 0 bases short, with 5 bases between. Germline CDR1 and CDR2: SQVTM and ANQGSEA. As DNA, the CDR3 is TGCAGCGTTGATCTCGCGAACACCGGGGAGCTGTTTTTT. Protein product: CSVDLANTGELFF.

J is TRBJ2-1 and V is TRBV9, with D tentatively TRBD2 (5 bases). This CDR3 comprises 15 residues. V was trimmed by 2 bases and J by 0 bases, leaving 9 bases between them. CDR1 SGDLS and CDR2 YYNGEE come from the germline V gene. Here the CDR3 reads CASSVSGSSYNEQFF. CDR3 sequence (DNA): TGTGCCAGCAGCGTGAGCGGAAGCTCCTACAATGAGCAGTTCTTC.

J is TRBJ2-1 and V is TRBV9; 14 bases are a match to TRBD2. Per the germline V gene, CDR1 is SGDLS and CDR2 is YYNGEE. This CDR3 has 14 amino acids. V trimming: 3 bases; J trimming: 8 bases; junction bases outside the gene matches: 1. Here the CDR3 DNA reads TGTGCCAGCAGCGGACTAGCGGGGGGGTATGAGCAGTTCTTC. Its protein product is CASSGLAGGYEQFF.

This rearrangement joins TRBV5-5 to TRBJ2-1; 11 nucleotides match TRBD1. V was clipped by 0 bases and J by 8 bases; unmatched bases: 7. CDR3 length: 16 amino acids. Germline V gene sequence: CDR1 SGHKS, CDR2 YYEKEE (reference sequence). The CDR3 DNA reads as TGTGCCAGCAGCTTGGCCGGGGACAGGGGGTTCCATGAGCAGTTCTTC. Its translation is CASSLAGDRGFHEQFF.

The chain joins TRBV7-8 to TRBJ2-5; maybe TRBD1 (6 bases). The V gene lost 3 bases and the J gene lost 3 bases, with 8 bases spanning the gap. The CDR3 totals 13 residues. CDR1 SGHVS and CDR2 FQNEAQ come from the germline V gene. The CDR3 DNA reads as TGTGCCAGCAGCTTCCCAGGGGAAGAGACCCAGTACTTC. It codes for CASSFPGEETQYF.

The V and J genes are TRBV10-3 and TRBJ1-4; weak D call: TRBD1 (6 bases). Trimming left V 3 bases short and J 8 bases short, with 16 bases between. Germline CDR1 reads ENHRY; CDR2 reads SYGVKD. This CDR3 is built from 15 residues. For the CDR3, the DNA is TGTGCCATCAGTGACGCGGGAGGGGGAGAAGAAAAACTGTTTTTT. Translating it yields CAISDAGGGEEKLFF.

The chain employs TRBV18 and TRBJ2-7; TRBD1 agrees at 8 bases. Germline loops: CDR1 KGHSH, CDR2 LQKENI. CDR3 length equals 14 residues. Trimming took 4 bases from V and 10 from J; bases not matched to a gene: 12. Here the CDR3 reads CASSRDRSTFLQYF. CDR3 in DNA: TGTGCCAGCTCACGGGACAGGTCGACCTTCCTACAGTACTTC.

The rearrangement uses TRBV2 and TRBJ2-7; D uncertain. CDR1 is SNHLY and CDR2 is FYNNEI in the germline V gene. The length of the CDR3 is 15 residues. Trimming shortened V by 2 bases and J by 0 bases, and 11 bases separated the two germline ends. The CDR3 sequence is CASSEWRLSSYEQYF. The CDR3, as DNA: TGTGCCAGCAGTGAATGGCGGTTGAGCTCCTACGAGCAGTACTTC.

The genes are TRBV2 and TRBJ2-1; TRBD2 aligns across 14 bases. With 7 bases clipped from V and 5 bases from J, the junction kept 10 bases outside the gene matches. Germline lookup yields CDR1 SNHLY and CDR2 FYNNEI. CDR3 size: 17 residues. The CDR3 loop is CASTDYRLAGGHNEQFF. CDR3 DNA: TGTGCCAGCACCGACTACAGACTAGCGGGGGGGCACAATGAGCAGTTCTTC.

This rearrangement joins TRBV30 to TRBJ2-5, with 9 bases aligning to TRBD1. Germline V gene data show CDR1 as GTSNPN and CDR2 as SVGIG (reference sequence). V gave up 5 bases and J gave up 6 bases; unmatched junction bases: 7. The CDR3 is made up of 13 amino acids. The CDR3 DNA follows: TGTGCCTGGGAGGGACAGGGTGTGCAGACCCAGTACTTC. Protein product: CAWEGQGVQTQYF.

This clone is a singleton in its sample. The gene calls are TRBV2 and TRBJ2-4; 8 nucleotides line up with TRBD1. The CDR3 extends over 14 amino acids. Germline CDR1 SNHLY, CDR2 FYNNEI. The V gene end was trimmed by 7 bases and the J gene end by 10 bases; junction bases not matched to a gene: 12. CDR3 region: CASISGDRTMIQYF. DNA for the CDR3: TGTGCCAGCATCTCAGGGGACAGGACGATGATTCAGTACTTC.

This chain uses TRBV18 with TRBJ1-2; 9 bases are a match to TRBD1. Unmatched junction bases numbered 10, after V lost 0 bases and J lost 8 bases. The CDR3 sequence is 16 residues long. Germline V gene lookup returns CDR1 KGHSH and CDR2 LQKENI. CDR3: CASSPPLDRGIGGYTF. DNA for the CDR3: TGTGCCAGCTCACCACCGCTAGACAGGGGGATAGGCGGCTACACCTTC.

The chain uses TRBV28 and TRBJ2-7; 8 nucleotides match TRBD1. CDR3 length equals 15 residues. Germline values: CDR1 MDHEN, CDR2 SYDVKM. V dropped 10 bases and J dropped 9; count of bases not matched to a gene: 20. The CDR3 spells CAILIETGDSRAQYF. The CDR3 DNA reads TGTGCCATATTAATCGAGACAGGGGATTCTAGGGCGCAGTACTTC.